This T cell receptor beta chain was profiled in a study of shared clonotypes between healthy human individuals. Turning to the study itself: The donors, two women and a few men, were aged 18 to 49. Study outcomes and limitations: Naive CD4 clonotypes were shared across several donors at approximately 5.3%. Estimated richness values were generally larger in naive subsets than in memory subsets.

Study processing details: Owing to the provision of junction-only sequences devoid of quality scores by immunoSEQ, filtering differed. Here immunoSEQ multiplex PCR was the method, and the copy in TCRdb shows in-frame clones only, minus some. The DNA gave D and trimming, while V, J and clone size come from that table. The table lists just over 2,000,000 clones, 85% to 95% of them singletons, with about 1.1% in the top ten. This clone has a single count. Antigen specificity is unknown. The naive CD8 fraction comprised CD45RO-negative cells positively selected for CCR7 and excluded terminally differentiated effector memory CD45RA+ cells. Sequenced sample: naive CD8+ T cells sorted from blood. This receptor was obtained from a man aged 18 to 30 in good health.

The CDR3 is CASSLSPGPTGGYEQYF. CDR3 bases: TGCGCCAGCAGCTTGTCTCCCGGGCCGACAGGGGGCTACGAGCAGTACTTC. The rearrangement links TRBV5-1 to TRBJ2-5; 9 positions match TRBD1. The assigned J gene may be wrong: the sequence end matches TRBJ2-7 better. Germline V gene sequence: CDR1 SGHRS, CDR2 YFSETQ. The length of the CDR3 is 17 residues.